These T cell receptor beta chains were read from a single sample in a study of shared clonotypes between healthy human individuals. Repertoires were generated with immunoSEQ multiplex PCR, while TCRdb's copy carries only in-frame clones and drops some. This table has 1.4 million to 1.5 million clones, roughly 96% appearing once. Sequenced input: naive CD4+ T cells sorted from blood. The receptors derive from a man aged 30 to 45 in good health. Both conserved end residues are part of each CDR3. The D gene is left open where the match is weak. Clone sizes are given selectively: once, few, many, or a class where the clone is expanded.

v_call: TRBV9; d_call: .; clone_size: .; j_call: TRBJ2-3; cdr3_nt: TGTGCCAGCAGCGTAGGACAGGACACTAGCACAGATACGCAGTATTTT; cdr3_aa: CASSVGQDTSTDTQYF
v_call: TRBV29-1; d_call: TRBD1; clone_size: .; j_call: TRBJ1-2; cdr3_nt: TGCAGCGTCGGACAGGGGGAGGCCTATGGCTACACCTTC; cdr3_aa: CSVGQGEAYGYTF
v_call: TRBV28; d_call: .; clone_size: .; j_call: TRBJ1-1; cdr3_nt: TGTGCCAGCAGTTCACTGACACGCTACAGTGAAGCTTTCTTT; cdr3_aa: CASSSLTRYSEAFF
v_call: TRBV5-8; d_call: .; clone_size: .; j_call: TRBJ2-1; cdr3_nt: TGTGCCAGCAGCTTTCCGGGGGTAAGCTCCTACAATGAGCAGTTCTTC; cdr3_aa: CASSFPGVSSYNEQFF
v_call: TRBV7-2; d_call: .; clone_size: .; j_call: TRBJ2-3; cdr3_nt: TGTGCCAGCAGCTTTGCCCGAGGGGGTAGCGGAGGGGCAGATACGCAGTATTTT; cdr3_aa: CASSFARGGSGGADTQYF
v_call: TRBV15; d_call: TRBD1; clone_size: .; j_call: TRBJ1-3; cdr3_nt: TGTGCCACCAGCAGGGCCCCAGGGGGCCGTCTCTCTGGAAACACCATATATTTT; cdr3_aa: CATSRAPGGRLSGNTIYF
v_call: TRBV28; d_call: TRBD1; clone_size: .; j_call: TRBJ1-2; cdr3_nt: TGTGCCAGCAGTAATTACAGGGGATCCTATGGCTACACCTTC; cdr3_aa: CASSNYRGSYGYTF
v_call: TRBV14; d_call: TRBD1; clone_size: .; j_call: TRBJ2-7; cdr3_nt: TGTGCCAGCAGCCAAGGGAGGGACAGGCGATACGAGCAGTACTTC; cdr3_aa: CASSQGRDRRYEQYF
v_call: TRBV5-4; d_call: .; clone_size: once; j_call: TRBJ2-7; cdr3_nt: TGTGCCAGCAGCCCCGGGACCAGGGTTGGCGAGCAGTACTTC; cdr3_aa: CASSPGTRVGEQYF
v_call: TRBV5-5; d_call: .; clone_size: once; j_call: TRBJ2-7; cdr3_nt: TGTGCCAGCAGCTTGGCCCAGGGGTACGAGCAGTACTTC; cdr3_aa: CASSLAQGYEQYF
v_call: TRBV7-9; d_call: TRBD2; clone_size: .; j_call: TRBJ2-7; cdr3_nt: TGTGCCAGCAGCTTAGCCGTGGTAGCGGGAGAGGACGAGCAGTACTTC; cdr3_aa: CASSLAVVAGEDEQYF
v_call: TRBV4-1; d_call: .; clone_size: .; j_call: TRBJ1-4; cdr3_nt: TGCGCCAGCAGCCTATTCGGGGCTGCAACTAATGAAAAACTGTTTTTT; cdr3_aa: CASSLFGAATNEKLFF
v_call: TRBV28; d_call: TRBD1; clone_size: .; j_call: TRBJ2-1; cdr3_nt: TGTGCCAGCAGGCCGAAGGGACAGGGAGATGAGCAGTTCTTC; cdr3_aa: CASRPKGQGDEQFF
v_call: TRBV5-1; d_call: TRBD2; clone_size: .; j_call: TRBJ2-5; cdr3_nt: TGCGCCAGCAGCTTGGATACTAGCGGGCGCAAAGAGACCCAGTACTTC; cdr3_aa: CASSLDTSGRKETQYF
v_call: TRBV28; d_call: .; clone_size: .; j_call: TRBJ1-5; cdr3_nt: TGTGCCAGCAGTTTAGACAGTAATCAGCCCCAGCATTTT; cdr3_aa: CASSLDSNQPQHF
v_call: TRBV7-2; d_call: .; clone_size: .; j_call: TRBJ1-1; cdr3_nt: TGTGCCAGCAGCTTCCGCACTGAAGCTTTCTTT; cdr3_aa: CASSFRTEAFF
v_call: TRBV11-2; d_call: TRBD1; clone_size: .; j_call: TRBJ2-7; cdr3_nt: TGTGCCAGCAGCCCTAGGACAGGTCCCTACGAGCAGTACTTC; cdr3_aa: CASSPRTGPYEQYF
v_call: TRBV19; d_call: .; clone_size: once; j_call: TRBJ2-5; cdr3_nt: TGTGCCAGTAGTTACCACAGGGAGGAGACCCAGTACTTC; cdr3_aa: CASSYHREETQYF
v_call: TRBV5-5; d_call: .; clone_size: .; j_call: TRBJ1-5; cdr3_nt: TGTGCCAGCAGCTTGGGCGATAAGAGCAATCAGCCCCAGCATTTT; cdr3_aa: CASSLGDKSNQPQHF
v_call: TRBV7-9; d_call: .; clone_size: .; j_call: TRBJ2-2; cdr3_nt: TGTGCCAGCACCGCTTTTGCAGGAGGTAACACCGGGGAGCTGTTTTTT; cdr3_aa: CASTAFAGGNTGELFF
v_call: TRBV10-3; d_call: .; clone_size: .; j_call: TRBJ2-5; cdr3_nt: TGTGCCATCAGTGATCTGGGCGGAGACCAAGAGACCCAGTACTTC; cdr3_aa: CAISDLGGDQETQYF
v_call: TRBV19; d_call: TRBD2; clone_size: few; j_call: TRBJ2-2; cdr3_nt: TGTGCCAGTAGTATCCTAGCGGGAGCGAACACCGGGGAGCTGTTTTTT; cdr3_aa: CASSILAGANTGELFF
v_call: TRBV4-3; d_call: .; clone_size: .; j_call: TRBJ2-3; cdr3_nt: TGCGCCAGCAGCCAAGATTTTGGGAGCACAGATACGCAGTATTTT; cdr3_aa: CASSQDFGSTDTQYF
v_call: TRBV15; d_call: .; clone_size: .; j_call: TRBJ2-1; cdr3_nt: TGTGCCACCAGCATAAGGGTTTGGGACAATGAGCAGTTCTTC; cdr3_aa: CATSIRVWDNEQFF
v_call: TRBV9; d_call: .; clone_size: .; j_call: TRBJ2-3; cdr3_nt: TGTGCCAGCAGCGTAGACGCGGGACGTACCACAGATACGCAGTATTTT; cdr3_aa: CASSVDAGRTTDTQYF
v_call: TRBV28; d_call: .; clone_size: once; j_call: TRBJ2-7; cdr3_nt: TGTGCCAGCAGTTTATCCCTGGGGGGAGTTAGGTCCTACGAGCAGTACTTC; cdr3_aa: CASSLSLGGVRSYEQYF
v_call: TRBV28; d_call: .; clone_size: .; j_call: TRBJ2-7; cdr3_nt: TGTGCCAGCAGTGCCGGGACATTCGCCTACGAGCAGTACTTC; cdr3_aa: CASSAGTFAYEQYF
v_call: TRBV29-1; d_call: .; clone_size: .; j_call: TRBJ2-1; cdr3_nt: TGCAGCGCGGCAGGGGTCGGAGCCTACAATGAGCAGTTCTTC; cdr3_aa: CSAAGVGAYNEQFF
v_call: TRBV7-2; d_call: .; clone_size: .; j_call: TRBJ2-1; cdr3_nt: TGTGCCAGCAGCTCTCAGCCGGGACGGCCTATTCGGGACAATGAGCAGTTCTTC; cdr3_aa: CASSSQPGRPIRDNEQFF
v_call: TRBV27; d_call: .; clone_size: .; j_call: TRBJ2-3; cdr3_nt: TGTGCCAGCACCGTAAGGGGTATCACAGATACGCAGTATTTT; cdr3_aa: CASTVRGITDTQYF
v_call: TRBV5-5; d_call: .; clone_size: .; j_call: TRBJ2-5; cdr3_nt: TGTGCCAGCAGCCCCCGGGACCAACAAGAGACCCAGTACTTC; cdr3_aa: CASSPRDQQETQYF
v_call: TRBV30; d_call: .; clone_size: once; j_call: TRBJ2-7; cdr3_nt: TGTGCCTGGAGTGTACCGGTACTATACTACGAGCAGTACTTC; cdr3_aa: CAWSVPVLYYEQYF
v_call: TRBV15; d_call: .; clone_size: .; j_call: TRBJ2-2; cdr3_nt: TGTGCCACCAGCAGAGATAGGGTATTGGAGCTGTTTTTT; cdr3_aa: CATSRDRVLELFF
v_call: TRBV7-2; d_call: TRBD2; clone_size: .; j_call: TRBJ2-3; cdr3_nt: TGTGCCAGCAGCTTGCTCAGAAGGACTAGCGGGAGGACAGATACGCAGTATTTT; cdr3_aa: CASSLLRRTSGRTDTQYF
v_call: TRBV11-1; d_call: TRBD2; clone_size: .; j_call: TRBJ2-5; cdr3_nt: TGTGCCAGCAGCTTAGTCGGTCTAGCGGGGAAAGAGACCCAGTACTTC; cdr3_aa: CASSLVGLAGKETQYF
v_call: TRBV28; d_call: TRBD2; clone_size: .; j_call: TRBJ2-7; cdr3_nt: TGTGCCAGCAGTAGGACTAGCGTATACGAGCAGTACTTC; cdr3_aa: CASSRTSVYEQYF
v_call: TRBV28; d_call: .; clone_size: .; j_call: TRBJ2-3; cdr3_nt: TGTGCCAGCAGTCCGAACTTTAGCGGAAGCACAGATACGCAGTATTTT; cdr3_aa: CASSPNFSGSTDTQYF
v_call: TRBV19; d_call: .; clone_size: .; j_call: TRBJ2-2; cdr3_nt: TGTGCCAGTAGTGTCTTGTTAACCGGGGAGCTGTTTTTT; cdr3_aa: CASSVLLTGELFF
v_call: TRBV18; d_call: TRBD1; clone_size: once; j_call: TRBJ1-1; cdr3_nt: TGTGCCAGCTCACCAGGGCGGACAGGGGGGACCACTGAAGCTTTCTTT; cdr3_aa: CASSPGRTGGTTEAFF
v_call: TRBV19; d_call: .; clone_size: .; j_call: TRBJ2-5; cdr3_nt: TGTGCCAGTAGCGCACGGAGGCAGGGTAAAGAGACCCAGTACTTC; cdr3_aa: CASSARRQGKETQYF
v_call: TRBV5-8; d_call: .; clone_size: .; j_call: TRBJ1-1; cdr3_nt: TGTGCCAGCAGCTTGAGATTGGGAGGGGAAGCTTTCTTT; cdr3_aa: CASSLRLGGEAFF
v_call: TRBV27; d_call: .; clone_size: .; j_call: TRBJ2-7; cdr3_nt: TGTGCCAGCAGTTCCACAGGTCAGGGGAGGTACGAGCAGTACTTC; cdr3_aa: CASSSTGQGRYEQYF
v_call: TRBV15; d_call: .; clone_size: .; j_call: TRBJ2-3; cdr3_nt: TGTGCCACCAGCAGAGGTAATTTAGGCCGGACAGATACGCAGTATTTT; cdr3_aa: CATSRGNLGRTDTQYF